These 18 T cell receptor beta chains came from one sample sequenced in a study of Tregs in tolerant kidney transplant recipients (dated by TCRdb to about 2019). Per the publication, the time point label means: blood sample drawn before combined kidney and bone marrow transplant. Libraries came from the immunoSEQ multiplex PCR assay. The clones in this table, taken by TCRdb from immuneACCESS, are in-frame only. Not every clone is retained; where verified, under half of the shortfall comes from an unresolved V gene, and the cause of the rest is unknown. The sample table lists over 50,000 clones, 75% to 90% of them with a count of one. Jointly, the top ten make up roughly 2% of the sample. This specimen was Tregs from blood, taken before the transplant. Receptors were obtained from a human donor who received a combined kidney and bone marrow transplant.

Here the CDR3 reads CASPMDLRDRQNTEAFF. For the CDR3, the DNA is TGTGCCAGCCCTATGGACCTCCGGGACAGACAAAACACTGAAGCTTTCTTT. The chain links TRBV2 to TRBJ1-1, with 7 positions matching TRBD1. J lost 2 bases, V lost 8 bases, and 17 bases had no gene match. Germline V gene lookup returns CDR1 SNHLY and CDR2 FYNNEI. The CDR3 runs 17 residues.

Only one count was recorded for this clone. The rearrangement joins TRBV2 to TRBJ2-1; 12 bases are a match to TRBD2. V lost 5 bases, J lost 3 bases, and 11 bases stayed unmatched. The V gene's germline CDR1 is SNHLY and CDR2 FYNNEI. CDR3 length equals 18 residues. CDR3 in amino acids: CASSFTKKTSGGYNEQFF. The DNA of the CDR3 is TGTGCCAGCAGTTTCACCAAAAAGACTAGCGGGGGCTACAATGAGCAGTTCTTC.

The chain couples TRBV9 to TRBJ1-6; weak D call: TRBD1 (6 bases). Germline V gene lookup returns CDR1 SGDLS and CDR2 YYNGEE. Trimming stripped 4 bases from V and 8 bases from J, with 10 bases between. The length of the CDR3 is 13 residues. The CDR3 coding sequence is TGTGCCAGCAGCTCCCGGACAGATTCACCCCTCCACTTT. Encoded protein: CASSSRTDSPLHF. Looking up the rest from reference TRBV9 and TRBJ1-6 gives the full variable domain: DSGVTQTPKHLITATGQRVTLRCSPRSGDLSVYWYQQSLDQGLQFLIQYYNGEERAKGNILERFSAQQFPDLHSELNLSSLELGDSALYFCASSSRTDSPLHFGNGTRLTVT.

This clone appeared once. The chain links TRBV11-3 to TRBJ2-2, with 8 nucleotides matching TRBD2. The CDR3 is 18 amino acids. Germline CDR1 and CDR2: SGHNT and YENEEA. V trimming: 4 bases; J trimming: 3 bases; junction bases outside the gene matches: 13. CDR3 sequence (DNA): TGTGCCAGCAGCTCCAACTTAGAGAGCGGGAGTCACACCGGGGAGCTGTTTTTT. Protein product: CASSSNLESGSHTGELFF.

The chain carries TRBV4-2 and TRBJ1-4; 11 bases are a match to TRBD1. This CDR3 is 19 amino acids long. CDR1 LGHNA and CDR2 YNFKEQ come from the germline V gene. The trim removed 1 base at V and 5 bases at J, leaving 12 bases unmatched. Here the CDR3 reads CASSQAIPGQGGRNEKLFF. The CDR3 region has the DNA TGTGCCAGCAGCCAAGCCATACCGGGACAGGGGGGCCGAAATGAAAAACTGTTTTTT.

The gene calls are TRBV5-4 and TRBJ1-5, with D unclear. The V gene's germline CDR1 is SGHNT and CDR2 YYREEE (reference sequence). V lost 3 bases to trimming and J lost 0 bases, with 7 bases between them. The CDR3 has 14 amino acids. This CDR3 is CASSSAGSNQPQHF. CDR3 DNA: TGTGCCAGCAGCTCGGCCGGTAGCAATCAGCCCCAGCATTTT.

The CDR3: CASTTDSSYNEQFF. CDR3 nucleotides: TGCGCCAGCACCACGGACAGTTCCTACAATGAGCAGTTCTTC. The V gene is TRBV5-1, the J gene TRBJ2-1; tentatively, D is TRBD1 (6 bases). Germline CDR1 and CDR2: SGHRS and YFSETQ. The V end was cut by 6 bases, the J end by 1 base, with 11 bases between. This CDR3 spans 14 amino acids.

This chain uses TRBV7-6 with TRBJ2-3; 15 bases map to TRBD2. J gave up 0 bases and V 4 bases, and 5 bases lay outside the gene matches. Germline-derived CDR1 and CDR2 are SGHVS and FNYEAQ. The CDR3 consists of 18 residues. CDR3 nucleotides: TGTGCCAGCAGCTCGGGACTAGCGGGGGGCCCTAGCACAGATACGCAGTATTTT. Amino acids: CASSSGLAGGPSTDTQYF.

The chain joins TRBV12-5 to TRBJ2-3; TRBD1 is a possible D gene (5 bases). Deletions cut 6 bases from V and 2 bases from J, with 15 bases between. The germline V gene has CDR1 LGHNT and CDR2 FRNRAP. The CDR3 contains 15 residues. CDR3 nucleotides: TGTGCTAGTGGCCGGCAGGGTTTTCCCACAGATACGCAGTATTTT. As protein: CASGRQGFPTDTQYF.

This clone was observed a handful of times. J is TRBJ1-5 and V is TRBV7-2; no clear D gene. The germline gives CDR1 SGHTA, CDR2 FQGNSA. The CDR3 loop spans 15 amino acids. V was clipped by 1 base and J by 1 base, with 8 bases between them. Written as DNA, the CDR3 is TGTGCCAGCAGCTTAGATCGGGGAAGCAATCAGCCCCAGCATTTT. Its translation is CASSLDRGSNQPQHF.

The V and J genes are TRBV11-3 and TRBJ2-5; D gene unclear. The tail of the sequence fits TRBJ2-7 better, so the J call may be wrong. In germline, CDR1 is SGHNT, CDR2 YENEEA. The length of the CDR3 is 11 residues. The CDR3 reads CASSLAYEQYF. DNA for the CDR3: TGTGCCAGCAGCTTAGCATACGAGCAGTACTTC.

The rearrangement joins TRBV18 to TRBJ1-6, with D perhaps TRBD1 (5 bases). V lost 3 bases, J lost 7 bases, and 13 bases lay in between. The CDR3 runs 15 residues. Germline CDR1 and CDR2: KGHSH and LQKENI. This CDR3 is CASSPQGSGNSPLHF. The CDR3 nucleotides read TGTGCCAGCTCACCGCAGGGAAGCGGGAATTCACCCCTCCACTTT.

The J gene is TRBJ2-3, the V gene TRBV4-1, with TRBD1 as a possible D gene (6 bases). CDR1 and CDR2 from the germline V gene are MGHRA and YSYEKL. The CDR3 is 17 residues long. V was clipped by 3 bases and J by 5 bases, with 21 bases between them. DNA for the CDR3: TGCGCCAGCAGCCACCTACCCGGGGTACAGGGTGGAGATACGCAGTATTTT. It translates to CASSHLPGVQGGDTQYF.

The genes are TRBV28 and TRBJ1-4; D remains ambiguous. Trimming left V 3 bases short and J 7 bases short, with 12 bases between. The CDR3 sequence is 14 residues long. The germline gives CDR1 MDHEN, CDR2 SYDVKM. The CDR3 DNA is TGTGCCAGCAGTTTGCCCAGTCGACCTGAAAAACTGTTTTTT. Protein sequence: CASSLPSRPEKLFF.

In its sample, this clone was seen a few times. The chain employs TRBV18 and TRBJ2-3, with D possibly matching TRBD2 (6 bases). This CDR3 has 17 residues. V was shortened by 0 bases and J by 3 bases, with 16 bases between the two germline ends. Per germline, CDR1 KGHSH and CDR2 LQKENI. The CDR3 here is CASSPPGLPGETDTQYF. The CDR3 DNA reads TGTGCCAGCTCACCACCGGGACTTCCCGGAGAGACAGATACGCAGTATTTT.

The chain uses TRBV27 and TRBJ2-1, with D possibly called TRBD1 or TRBD2 (6 bases each). Germline CDR1 is MNHEY and CDR2 is SMNVEV (reference sequence). This CDR3 comprises 17 residues. V was pared by 4 bases and J by 4 bases, with 20 bases between. CDR3 residues: CASSWGLASLVYNEQFF. The CDR3 bases are TGTGCCAGCAGTTGGGGGCTAGCGAGCCTAGTATACAATGAGCAGTTCTTC.

The J gene is TRBJ2-5, the V gene TRBV11-2; D might be TRBD2 (6 bases). Germline CDR1 SGHAT, CDR2 FQNNGV. Trimming shortened V by 4 bases and J by 5 bases, and 17 bases separated the two germline ends. This CDR3 region has 15 residues. The CDR3, as DNA: TGTGCCAGCAGCTCCGGCGGGGTGCGAGGGGAGACCCAGTACTTC. It translates to CASSSGGVRGETQYF.

The chain couples TRBV28 to TRBJ1-2; TRBD1 matches at 12 bases. This CDR3 spans 16 amino acids. The germline V gene encodes CDR1 MDHEN and CDR2 SYDVKM. Losses at the gene ends were 7 bases for V and 3 bases for J; bases not matched to a gene: 9. The CDR3 coding sequence is TGTGCCAGCACTCAAGGGACAGGGGGCGCGTACTATGGCTACACCTTC. It codes for CASTQGTGGAYYGYTF.